The present entry profiles one T cell receptor (beta chain) with its context. Unsorted libraries used 2 million PBMCs kept at -80 degrees C. CDR3 length equals 13 residues. CDR1 is SGHDT and CDR2 is YYEEEE in the germline V gene. Between the trimmed V and J ends, which lost 3 bases and 1 base, there was a span of 6 bases. The cDNA was synthesized by 5'RACE incorporating 10-nucleotide random UMIs. TCRdb reprocessed the 5' RACE reads via MiXCR and lists one record per CDR3 protein. The table records 31,000 or so distinct CDR3 sequences, over 1.2% of them present only once. The data were obtained in a study of neurological immune-mediated disorders.

Sequenced: PBMCs. This receptor was identified in a woman aged 30 to 39 with multiple sclerosis. The chain links TRBV5-6 to TRBJ2-3; tentatively, D is TRBD1 (6 bases). CDR3 bases: TGTGCCAGCAGCTGGACAGGCACAGATACGCAGTATTTT. Its protein is CASSWTGTDTQYF.